This record covers a single TCR beta chain. This sample was included in a study of regulatory dendritic cells for organ transplantation. Assay: immunoSEQ multiplex PCR; the TCRdb copy retains only in-frame clones and omits some. The sample shows 25,000 to 30,000 clones, around 84% of them seen only once. Memory T cells were CD45RO+, naive were CD45RA+, sorted by FACS. Sequencing was carried out using naive CD4+ T cells from blood. Subset in this sample: CD45RA+ naive T cells. This clonotype originated in a human donor in good health.

The CDR3 loop reads CASSFQGAGELFF. For the CDR3, the DNA is TGTGCCAGCAGTTTTCAGGGGGCCGGGGAGCTGTTTTTT. V and J are TRBV6-5 and TRBJ2-2, with TRBD1 identical over 7 bases. Trimming at V came to 4 bases and at J to 6 bases, leaving 2 bases not matched to a gene. The length of the CDR3 is 13 residues. The germline V gene encodes CDR1 MNHEY and CDR2 SVGAGI.